Presented here are 2 T cell receptor beta chains from one specimen sequenced in a study of Graves' ophthalmopathy and Graves' hyperthyroidism. The authors amplified TCR beta CDR3 regions from RNA transcripts. HTBI primers were employed in first-round RT-PCR, then a second-round multiplex PCR followed. One entry per CDR3 protein results from TCRdb running MiXCR on the multiplex PCR reads. The table has 600,000 to 700,000 distinct CDR3 sequences, 35% to 50% seen once. The sample taken for sequencing was peripheral blood. The receptor source for this set is an adult man with Graves' ophthalmopathy.

This clonotype was seen ten or more times. The chain recombines TRBV29-1 with TRBJ2-2, with 7 bases that match TRBD1. Germline V lookup: CDR1 SQVTM, CDR2 ANQGSEA. V gave up 7 bases and J gave up 0 bases; unmatched junction bases: 2. This CDR3 has 13 residues. CDR3 in amino acids: CSAGTANTGELFF. CDR3 bases: TGCAGCGCCGGGACAGCGAACACCGGGGAGCTGTTTTTT.

In this sample, this clonotype turned up many times. The chain employs TRBV29-1 and TRBJ1-2; 7 nucleotides agree with TRBD1. Trimming at V came to 7 bases and at J to 8 bases, leaving 10 bases not matched to a gene. CDR1 and CDR2 (germline): SQVTM, ANQGSEA. The CDR3 runs 12 residues. CDR3 loop: CSAGGGWRGYTF. The CDR3, as DNA: TGCAGCGCAGGGGGGGGATGGCGGGGCTACACCTTC.